A single T cell receptor (beta chain) is shown here with its context. Antigen unknown. This entry belongs to a study of graft-versus-host responses after intestinal transplantation. Study overall: Recipients uniformly received anti-thymocyte globulin induction, followed by tacrolimus and steroids for 3 to 4 years. Overall study results and limits: Early post-transplant declines in HvG were associated with peak levels of circulating GvH clones. GvH clones detected in recipient marrow included some appearing first in ileum or blood.

The data were produced by immunoSEQ multiplex PCR, yet TCRdb's version contains in-frame clones alone and is incomplete. The sample records about 57,000 clones, around 90% being singletons. Trimming at V came to 4 bases and at J to 5 bases, leaving 11 bases not matched to a gene. Per germline, CDR1 SGHAT and CDR2 FQDESV (reference sequence). The CDR3 is 16 amino acids. The source material was PBMCs, sampled 26 days after transplant. The receptor's source is a human patient who received an intestinal transplant, so some T cells may come from the graft donor. The chain recombines TRBV11-1 with TRBJ2-3, with TRBD2 matching 8 bases. As DNA, the CDR3 is TGTGCCAGCAGCTATAGGGCGGGAGGTCGTGAAGATACGCAGTATTTT. This encodes CASSYRAGGREDTQYF.